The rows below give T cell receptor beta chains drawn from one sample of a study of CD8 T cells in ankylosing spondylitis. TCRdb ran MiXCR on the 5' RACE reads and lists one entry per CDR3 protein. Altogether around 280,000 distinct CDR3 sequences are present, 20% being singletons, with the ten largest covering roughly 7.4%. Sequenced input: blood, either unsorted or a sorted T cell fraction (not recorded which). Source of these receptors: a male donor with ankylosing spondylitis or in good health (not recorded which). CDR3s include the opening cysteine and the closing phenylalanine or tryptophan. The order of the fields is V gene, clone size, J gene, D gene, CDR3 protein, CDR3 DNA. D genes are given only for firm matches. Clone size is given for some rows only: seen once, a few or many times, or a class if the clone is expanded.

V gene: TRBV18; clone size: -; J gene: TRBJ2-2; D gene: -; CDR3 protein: CASSLISDTGELFF; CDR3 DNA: TGTGCCAGCTCGCTGATTAGCGACACCGGGGAGCTGTTTTTT
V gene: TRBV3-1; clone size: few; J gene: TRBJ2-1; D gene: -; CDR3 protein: CASSQDWGGMGNEQFF; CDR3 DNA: TGTGCCAGCAGCCAAGATTGGGGCGGGATGGGGAATGAGCAGTTCTTC
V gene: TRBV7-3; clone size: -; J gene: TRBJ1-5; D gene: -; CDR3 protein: CASSSRWPDQPQHF; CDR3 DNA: TGTGCCAGCAGCTCGCGATGGCCTGATCAGCCCCAGCATTTT
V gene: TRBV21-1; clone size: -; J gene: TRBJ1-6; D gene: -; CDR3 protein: CASSPPTTGQIYSPLHF; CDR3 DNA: TGTGCCAGCAGCCCACCAACGACAGGGCAAATTTATTCACCCCTCCACTTT
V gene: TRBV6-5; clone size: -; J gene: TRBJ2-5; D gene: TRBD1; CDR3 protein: CASSSLGQTQETQYF; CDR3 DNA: TGTGCCAGCAGTTCCCTGGGACAGACCCAAGAGACCCAGTACTTC
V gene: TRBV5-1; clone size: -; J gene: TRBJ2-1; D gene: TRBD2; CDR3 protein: CASSLDASGVLGQFF; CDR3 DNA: TGCGCCAGCAGCTTGGATGCTAGCGGGGTCTTGGGGCAGTTCTTC
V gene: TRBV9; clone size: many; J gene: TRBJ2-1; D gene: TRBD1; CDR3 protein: CASSVVGQGSYNEQFF; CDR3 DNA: TGTGCCAGCAGCGTAGTAGGACAGGGCTCCTACAATGAGCAGTTCTTC
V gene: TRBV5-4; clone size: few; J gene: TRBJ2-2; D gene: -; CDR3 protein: CASKVGSNTGELFF; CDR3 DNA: TGTGCCAGCAAAGTGGGCTCGAACACCGGGGAGCTGTTTTTT
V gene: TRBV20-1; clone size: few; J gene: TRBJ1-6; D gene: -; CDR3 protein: CSASSTYNSPLHF; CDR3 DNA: TGCAGTGCTAGTAGCACCTATAATTCACCCCTCCACTTT
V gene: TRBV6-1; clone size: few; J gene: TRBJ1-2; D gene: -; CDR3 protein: CASSETYRDYGYTF; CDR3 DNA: TGTGCCAGCAGTGAAACTTACCGAGACTATGGCTACACCTTC
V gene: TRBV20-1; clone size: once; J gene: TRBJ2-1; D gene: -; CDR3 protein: CSARDPGTRLNEQFF; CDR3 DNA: TGCAGTGCTAGAGATCCCGGGACACGCCTTAATGAGCAGTTCTTC
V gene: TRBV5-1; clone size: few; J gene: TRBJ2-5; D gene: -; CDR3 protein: CASTSLGGWVGDQETQYF; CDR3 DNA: TGCGCCAGCACGTCCTTAGGAGGGTGGGTCGGTGACCAAGAGACCCAGTACTTC
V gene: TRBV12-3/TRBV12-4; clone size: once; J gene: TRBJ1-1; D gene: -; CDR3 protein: CASSLIQGDNTEAFF; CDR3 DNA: TGTGCCAGCAGTTTAATACAGGGAGATAACACTGAAGCTTTCTTT
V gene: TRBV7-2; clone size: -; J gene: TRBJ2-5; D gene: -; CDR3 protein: CASSPKTGGLLLRIQYF; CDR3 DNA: TGTGCCAGCAGCCCCAAGACAGGAGGTCTTCTTTTGAGGATCCAGTACTTC
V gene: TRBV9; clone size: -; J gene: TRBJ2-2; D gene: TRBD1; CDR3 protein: CASSVDPGQTDTGELFF; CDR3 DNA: TGTGCCAGCAGCGTTGACCCGGGACAGACAGACACCGGGGAGCTGTTTTTT
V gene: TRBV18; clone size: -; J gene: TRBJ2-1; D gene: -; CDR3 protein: CASSSMGFHEQFF; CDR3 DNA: TGTGCCAGCTCATCAATGGGGTTCCATGAGCAGTTCTTC
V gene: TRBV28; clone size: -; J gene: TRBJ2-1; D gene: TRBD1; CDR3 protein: CASSLGQGKEDNEQFF; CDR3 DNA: TGTGCCAGCAGTTTAGGACAGGGAAAGGAAGACAATGAGCAGTTCTTC
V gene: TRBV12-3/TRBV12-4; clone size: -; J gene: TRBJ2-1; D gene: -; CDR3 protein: CASSSQAASSNEQFF; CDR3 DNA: TGTGCCAGCAGTTCCCAAGCGGCTAGCAGCAATGAGCAGTTCTTC
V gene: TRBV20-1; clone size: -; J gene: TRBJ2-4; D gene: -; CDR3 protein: CSARVGFLAKNIQYF; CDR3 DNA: TGCAGTGCTAGAGTGGGTTTCCTAGCCAAAAACATTCAGTACTTC
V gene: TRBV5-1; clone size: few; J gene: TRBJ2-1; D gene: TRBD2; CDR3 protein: CASSRSGRVDNEQFF; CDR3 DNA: TGCGCCAGCAGCCGGAGCGGGAGGGTCGACAATGAGCAGTTCTTC
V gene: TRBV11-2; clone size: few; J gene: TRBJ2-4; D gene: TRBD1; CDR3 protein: CASSDRVGIQYF; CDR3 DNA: TGTGCCAGCAGCGACAGGGTGGGCATTCAGTACTTC
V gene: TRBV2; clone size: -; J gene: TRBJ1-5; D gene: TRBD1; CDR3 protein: CASNRDRGNQPQHF; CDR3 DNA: TGTGCCAGCAACCGGGACAGGGGCAATCAGCCCCAGCATTTT
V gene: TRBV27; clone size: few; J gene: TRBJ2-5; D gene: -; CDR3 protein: CASSLWDIQARTQYF; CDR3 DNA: TGTGCCAGCAGTTTGTGGGACATTCAGGCTCGGACCCAGTACTTC
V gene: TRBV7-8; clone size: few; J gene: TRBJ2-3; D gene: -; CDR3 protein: CASSSRSGTDTQYF; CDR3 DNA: TGTGCCAGCAGCTCCCGCAGCGGGACAGATACGCAGTATTTT
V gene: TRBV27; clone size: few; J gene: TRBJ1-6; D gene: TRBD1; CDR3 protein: CASGDRNSPLHF; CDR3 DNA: TGTGCCAGCGGGGACAGGAATTCACCCCTCCACTTT
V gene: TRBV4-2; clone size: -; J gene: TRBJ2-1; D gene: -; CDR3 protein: CASSQSQGYNEQFF; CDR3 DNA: TGTGCCAGCAGCCAATCCCAGGGTTACAATGAGCAGTTCTTC
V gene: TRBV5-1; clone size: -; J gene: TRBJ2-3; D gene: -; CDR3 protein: CASSPAVSLDTQYF; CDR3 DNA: TGCGCCAGCAGCCCGGCGGTTAGCTTAGATACGCAGTATTTT
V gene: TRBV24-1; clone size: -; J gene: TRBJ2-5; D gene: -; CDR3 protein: CATSEGGTQETQYF; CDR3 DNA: TGTGCCACCAGTGAGGGGGGAACACAAGAGACCCAGTACTTC
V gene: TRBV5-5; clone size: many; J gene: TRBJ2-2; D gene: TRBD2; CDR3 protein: CASSLGLAANTGELFF; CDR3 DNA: TGTGCCAGCAGCTTGGGACTAGCAGCGAACACCGGGGAGCTGTTTTTT
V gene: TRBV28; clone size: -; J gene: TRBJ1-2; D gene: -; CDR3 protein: CASSSYQDGYTF; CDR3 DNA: TGTGCCAGCAGTTCTTACCAAGATGGCTACACCTTC
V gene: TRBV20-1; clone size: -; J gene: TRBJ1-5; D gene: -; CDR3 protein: CSAYRDRRSGNQPQHF; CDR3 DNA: TGCAGTGCGTACCGGGACCGAAGATCCGGCAATCAGCCCCAGCATTTT
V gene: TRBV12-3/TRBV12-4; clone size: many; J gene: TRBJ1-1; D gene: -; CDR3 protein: CASNTGLGNTEAFF; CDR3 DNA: TGTGCCAGCAACACAGGGCTGGGGAACACTGAAGCTTTCTTT
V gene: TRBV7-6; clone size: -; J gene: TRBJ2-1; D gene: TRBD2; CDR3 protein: CASSPWTSGGNEQFF; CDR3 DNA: TGTGCCAGCAGCCCCTGGACTAGCGGAGGGAATGAGCAGTTCTTC
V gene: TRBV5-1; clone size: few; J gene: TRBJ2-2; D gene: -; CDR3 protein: CASSLEGLPTNTGELFF; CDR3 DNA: TGCGCCAGCAGCTTGGAGGGTCTCCCAACGAACACCGGGGAGCTGTTTTTT
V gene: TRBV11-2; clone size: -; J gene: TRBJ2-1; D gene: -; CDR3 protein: CASSLGPSASQGRPYNEQFF; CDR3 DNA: TGTGCCAGCAGCTTAGGTCCCTCGGCCTCACAGGGTCGGCCCTACAATGAGCAGTTCTTC
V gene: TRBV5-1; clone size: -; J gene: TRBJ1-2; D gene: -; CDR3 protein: CASSPGRTYGYTF; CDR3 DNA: TGCGCCAGCAGCCCAGGGAGAACCTATGGCTACACCTTC
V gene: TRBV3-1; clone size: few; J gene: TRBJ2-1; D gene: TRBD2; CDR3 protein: CASSQGLAANNEQFF; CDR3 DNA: TGTGCCAGCAGCCAAGGTCTAGCGGCGAACAATGAGCAGTTCTTC
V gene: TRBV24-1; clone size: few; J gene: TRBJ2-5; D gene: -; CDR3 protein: CATSESGYGTRETQYF; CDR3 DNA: TGTGCCACCAGTGAATCTGGTTACGGTACCCGAGAGACCCAGTACTTC
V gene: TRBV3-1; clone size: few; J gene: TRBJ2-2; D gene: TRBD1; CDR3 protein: CASSQNRGNTGELFF; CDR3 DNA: TGTGCCAGCAGCCAAAACAGGGGGAACACCGGGGAGCTGTTTTTT
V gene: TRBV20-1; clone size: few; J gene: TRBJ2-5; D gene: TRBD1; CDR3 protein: CSARGDSKETQYF; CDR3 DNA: TGCAGTGCTAGGGGGGACAGTAAAGAGACCCAGTACTTC
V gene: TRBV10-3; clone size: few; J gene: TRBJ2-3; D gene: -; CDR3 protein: CAISGPRRSDTQYF; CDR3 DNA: TGTGCCATCAGTGGTCCTAGGCGGTCAGATACGCAGTATTTT
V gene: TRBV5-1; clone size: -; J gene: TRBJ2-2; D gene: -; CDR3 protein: CASSSSPDSFPKDTGELFF; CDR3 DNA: TGCGCCAGCAGCTCGTCCCCAGATAGTTTTCCTAAAGACACCGGGGAGCTGTTTTTT
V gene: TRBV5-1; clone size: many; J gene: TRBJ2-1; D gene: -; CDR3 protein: CASSLAMGGGNEQFF; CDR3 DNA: TGCGCCAGCAGCTTGGCCATGGGTGGGGGGAATGAGCAGTTCTTC
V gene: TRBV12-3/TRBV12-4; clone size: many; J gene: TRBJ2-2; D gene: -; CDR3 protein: CASSLKGVTGELFF; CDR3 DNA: TGTGCCAGCAGTCTGAAGGGAGTGACCGGGGAGCTGTTTTTT
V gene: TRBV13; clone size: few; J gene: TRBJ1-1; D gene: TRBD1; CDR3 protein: CASSSRDRVEIEAFF; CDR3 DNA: TGTGCCAGCAGCTCCCGGGACAGGGTAGAAATCGAAGCTTTCTTT
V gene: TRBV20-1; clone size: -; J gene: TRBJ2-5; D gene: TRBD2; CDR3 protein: CSAPLAGSQETQYF; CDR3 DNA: TGCAGTGCTCCTCTAGCGGGGTCACAAGAGACCCAGTACTTC
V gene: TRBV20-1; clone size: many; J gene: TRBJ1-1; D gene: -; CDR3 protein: CSARTGANTEAFF; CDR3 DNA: TGCAGTGCCAGAACCGGGGCGAACACTGAAGCTTTCTTT
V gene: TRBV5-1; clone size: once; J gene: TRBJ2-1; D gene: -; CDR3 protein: CASSLEGPGHEQLF; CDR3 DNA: TGCGCCAGCAGCTTGGAGGGCCCGGGTCATGAGCAGCTCTTC
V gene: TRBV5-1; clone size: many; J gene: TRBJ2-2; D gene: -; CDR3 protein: CASSLSEAGELFF; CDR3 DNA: TGCGCCAGCAGCCTATCGGAGGCCGGGGAGCTGTTTTTT
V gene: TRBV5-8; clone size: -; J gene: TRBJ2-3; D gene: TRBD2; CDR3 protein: CASSSAGRGGTDTQYF; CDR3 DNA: TGTGCCAGCAGCTCTGCCGGGCGGGGGGGCACAGATACGCAGTATTTT
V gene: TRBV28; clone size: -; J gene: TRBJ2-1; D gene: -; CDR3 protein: CASSPHSGSDEQFF; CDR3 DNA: TGTGCCAGCAGTCCCCACTCCGGGAGCGATGAGCAGTTCTTC
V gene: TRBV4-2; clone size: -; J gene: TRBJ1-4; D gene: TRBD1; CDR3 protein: CASSSPRQGNEKLFF; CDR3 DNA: TGTGCCAGCAGCTCCCCGAGACAGGGGAATGAAAAACTGTTTTTT
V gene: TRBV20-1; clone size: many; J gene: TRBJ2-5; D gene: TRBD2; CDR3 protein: CSARDLGGRHSEQETQYF; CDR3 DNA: TGCAGTGCTAGAGATCTGGGCGGGAGGCATAGTGAGCAAGAGACCCAGTACTTC
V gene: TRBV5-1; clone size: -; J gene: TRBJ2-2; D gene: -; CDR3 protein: CASSWGRGTGELFF; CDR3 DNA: TGCGCCAGCAGCTGGGGACGGGGTACCGGGGAGCTGTTTTTT
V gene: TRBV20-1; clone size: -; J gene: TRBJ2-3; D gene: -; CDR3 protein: CSARPRAGIPDTQYF; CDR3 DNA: TGCAGTGCTAGACCGCGGGCAGGGATCCCAGATACGCAGTATTTT